A single sample gave rise to the 15 T cell receptor beta chains below, sequenced in a study of early T cells in non-severe SARS-CoV-2 infection. From the 5' RACE reads, TCRdb called clonotypes with MiXCR, one entry per CDR3 protein. The table lists 55,000 to 80,000 distinct CDR3 sequences, less than 9.5% of them singletons. The sample consisted of whole blood, taken at baseline. These receptors originate from an adult who was a healthcare worker with PCR-confirmed SARS-CoV-2 infection or an uninfected control (not recorded which).

J is TRBJ2-1 and V is TRBV21-1; the table's D call, TRBD2, was not checked against the DNA. TRBV21-1 is a pseudogene. This CDR3 is 16 amino acids long. In DNA form, the CDR3 reads TGTGCCAGCAGCTCGACTAGCGGGAGGTCCTACAATGAGCAGTTCTTC. Its translation: CASSSTSGRSYNEQFF.

This clonotype was detected a few times. The chain has TRBV18 and TRBJ2-1; 8 nucleotides match TRBD1. CDR3 size: 16 residues. The trim removed 6 bases at V and 0 bases at J, leaving 7 bases unmatched. Germline V gene lookup returns CDR1 KGHSH and CDR2 LQKENI. The CDR3 DNA follows: TGTGCCAGCTCCCCGACAGGGGCGCTCTCCTACAATGAGCAGTTCTTC. Its protein product is CASSPTGALSYNEQFF. The full variable domain, its missing parts supplied by reference TRBV18 and TRBJ2-1, is NAGVMQNPRHLVRRRGQEARLRCSPMKGHSHVYWYRQLPEEGLKFMVYLQKENIIDESGMPKERFSAEFPKEGPSILRIQQVVRGDSAAYFCASSPTGALSYNEQFFGPGTRLTVL.

The CDR3 is CASSVLGASGELFF. The CDR3 region has the DNA TGTGCCAGCAGCGTACTAGGGGCGTCCGGGGAGCTGTTTTTT. The chain carries TRBV9 and TRBJ2-2; D might be TRBD1 (5 bases). The CDR3 loop spans 14 amino acids. Germline CDR1 and CDR2: SGDLS and YYNGEE. V gave up 1 base and J gave up 6 bases, with 10 bases separating them.

This clonotype occurred a few times. The chain carries TRBV3-1 and TRBJ1-1; D uncertain. Looked up from germline, CDR1 is LGHDT and CDR2 is YNNKEL (reference sequence). The V and J ends lost 3 bases and 3 bases respectively, with 8 bases between them. The CDR3 runs to 13 residues. Written as DNA, the CDR3 is TGTGCCAGCAGCCAGACCAGGTACACTGAAGCTTTCTTT. Translation gives CASSQTRYTEAFF.

The chain combines TRBV7-3 with TRBJ2-1, with 7 bases that match TRBD2. CDR1 and CDR2 from the germline V gene are SGHTA and FQGTGA. With V trimmed by 5 bases and J by 9 bases, 7 bases remained unmatched. This CDR3 is 13 amino acids long. The DNA of the CDR3 is TGTGCCAGCAGCCCCGAGCGGGACGCTGAGCAGTTCTTC. It translates to CASSPERDAEQFF.

In the case of this clonotype: At one of its ends the junction is not consistent with the germline gene, which may arise from a read error. The rearrangement links TRBV6-4 to TRBJ1-6, with D unresolved. From germline, CDR1 is MRHNA and CDR2 SNTAGT. This CDR3 contains 15 residues. DNA for the CDR3: TGTGCCAGCAGTGACTCCTACAGCGTCAATTCACCCCTCCATTTT. Amino acid sequence: CASSDSYSVNSPLHF.

This clonotype was recorded many times. The chain employs TRBV6-5 and TRBJ1-1; D gene unclear. CDR1 is MNHEY, CDR2 SVGAGI, per germline. V was pared by 5 bases and J by 2 bases, with 12 bases between. The CDR3 has 14 amino acids. The CDR3 nucleotides read TGTGCCAGCAGTCGCGGGGTCAGTAACACTGAAGCTTTCTTT. This sequence encodes CASSRGVSNTEAFF.

This clonotype was seen many times. This chain links TRBV28 with TRBJ2-7, with TRBD1 matching over 10 bases. This CDR3 comprises 12 residues. Losses at the gene ends were 7 bases for V and 11 bases for J; bases not matched to a gene: 8. From germline, CDR1 is MDHEN and CDR2 SYDVKM. The CDR3 DNA reads as TGTGCCAGCACCCACTTCGGGACAGGGGAGTACTTC. Translation: CASTHFGTGEYF.

This clonotype appeared a few times. The V gene is TRBV29-1, the J gene TRBJ2-2, with TRBD2 identical over 7 bases. From germline, CDR1 is SQVTM and CDR2 ANQGSEA. V shed 8 bases, J shed 4 bases, and the junction held 10 bases outside the gene matches. CDR3 length equals 14 residues. The CDR3 coding sequence is TGCAGCACAAGCGGGGCCACGGGCACCGGGGAGCTGTTTTTT. It yields the protein CSTSGATGTGELFF.

The V gene is TRBV4-3, the J gene TRBJ2-1; the match to TRBD2 covers 10 bases. CDR3 size: 19 residues. The J segment lost 7 bases and the V segment lost 4 bases, leaving 19 bases of the junction unmatched. Germline loops: CDR1 LGHNA, CDR2 YSLEER. CDR3 DNA: TGCGCCAGCAGCCCCTCCAAGGGGGGGCTAGCGGGAGAAGTAAATGAGCAGTTCTTC. Its protein product is CASSPSKGGLAGEVNEQFF.

The CDR3 reads CASSLMGDNQPQHF. The CDR3 DNA sequence: TGTGCCAGCAGTTTGATGGGCGACAATCAGCCCCAGCATTTT. This chain uses TRBV12-3 or TRBV12-4 with TRBJ1-5, with D unresolved. The CDR3 is 14 amino acids. The ends were cut back, 3 bases at V and 3 bases at J, with 9 bases in the middle.

This clonotype showed up just a few times. This rearrangement joins TRBV2 to TRBJ2-7; D unclear. CDR1 is SNHLY and CDR2 is FYNNEI in the germline V gene. Trimming left V 3 bases short and J 2 bases short, with 17 bases between. The CDR3 consists of 16 residues. This CDR3 is CASSEDLLGIPYEQYF. DNA of the CDR3: TGTGCCAGCAGTGAGGATTTACTGGGGATTCCCTACGAGCAGTACTTC.

This clonotype is medium-sized in the sample. CDR3 protein: CASSYDQGAGTEAFF. CDR3 DNA sequence: TGTGCCAGCAGTTACGATCAGGGGGCTGGCACTGAAGCTTTCTTT. The rearrangement uses TRBV7-6 and TRBJ1-1, with 8 bases identical to TRBD1. With 6 bases clipped from V and 4 bases from J, the junction kept 10 bases outside the gene matches. Germline V CDR1 and CDR2: SGHVS, FNYEAQ. CDR3 length: 15 residues.

The chain recombines TRBV11-2 with TRBJ2-7; 8 positions agree with TRBD2. Losses at the gene ends were 2 bases for V and 2 bases for J; bases not matched to a gene: 5. The germline V gene has CDR1 SGHAT and CDR2 FQNNGV. The length of the CDR3 is 15 residues. This CDR3 is CASSLYSGDPYEQYF. CDR3 bases: TGTGCCAGCAGCTTATATAGCGGGGACCCCTACGAGCAGTACTTC.

This clonotype was seen at least ten times. J is TRBJ2-2 and V is TRBV6-2 or TRBV6-3; maybe TRBD1 (6 bases). V gave up 7 bases and J gave up 0 bases, with 9 bases separating them. This CDR3 region has 14 residues. CDR1 MNHEY and CDR2 SVGEGT come from the germline V gene. The CDR3 protein is CASNRDTNTGELFF. CDR3 in DNA: TGTGCCAGCAACCGGGACACGAACACCGGGGAGCTGTTTTTT.